What follows are 13 T cell receptor beta chains derived from one specimen sequenced in a study of T cells in Graves' hyperthyroidism and ophthalmopathy. RNA transcripts provided the source from which TCR beta CDR3 regions were amplified. The HTBI primer set served for first-round RT-PCR of the TCR CDR3. TCRdb passed the multiplex PCR reads through MiXCR, listing each CDR3 protein once. In the table there are roughly 250,000 distinct CDR3 sequences, roughly 15% of which are singletons. The sample was blood. The receptors shown here come from a woman in her forties with Graves' hyperthyroidism that later progressed to Graves' ophthalmopathy.

The gene calls are TRBV18 and TRBJ2-2; perhaps D is TRBD1 or TRBD2 (5 bases each). Trimming stripped 8 bases from V and 0 bases from J, with 13 bases between. This CDR3 contains 15 residues. In germline, CDR1 is KGHSH, CDR2 LQKENI. In nucleotides, the CDR3 is TGTGCCAGCCGGGGCCCTTTTTCGAACACCGGGGAGCTGTTTTTT. This gives the protein CASRGPFSNTGELFF. Combining the CDR3 with reference TRBV18 and TRBJ2-2 gives the whole variable domain NAGVMQNPRHLVRRRGQEARLRCSPMKGHSHVYWYRQLPEEGLKFMVYLQKENIIDESGMPKERFSAEFPKEGPSILRIQQVVRGDSAAYFCASRGPFSNTGELFFGEGSRLTVL.

The genes are TRBV19 and TRBJ1-5; the D is unclear. The CDR3 covers 14 residues. V was clipped by 2 bases and J by 3 bases, with 8 bases between them. Germline V gene data show CDR1 as LNHDA and CDR2 as SQIVND (reference sequence). Here the CDR3 DNA reads TGTGCCAGTAGTATATTACGGAACAATCAGCCCCAGCATTTT. Protein: CASSILRNNQPQHF.

The sample holds many counts of this clonotype. The chain employs TRBV10-3 and TRBJ2-2, with D perhaps TRBD2 (5 bases). Germline V CDR1 and CDR2: ENHRY, SYGVKD. The CDR3 sequence is 12 residues long. V lost 5 bases to trimming and J lost 6 bases, with 7 bases between them. CDR3 protein: CAISRGPGELFF. DNA of the CDR3: TGTGCCATCAGTCGGGGTCCCGGGGAGCTGTTTTTT.

This clonotype has ten or more counts. The CDR3 spells CASSLRQRGLQETQYF. DNA of the CDR3: TGTGCCAGCAGTTTACGACAGCGGGGCCTCCAAGAGACCCAGTACTTC. V gene TRBV28 combines with J gene TRBJ2-5, with 7 bases lining up with TRBD2. Per the germline V gene, CDR1 is MDHEN and CDR2 is SYDVKM. The ends lost 2 bases at V and 1 base at J; junction bases unmatched: 7. This CDR3 comprises 16 residues.

This clonotype has ten or more counts. This CDR3 is CASSLQAGQEQYF. The CDR3 DNA is TGTGCCAGCAGCTTACAAGCAGGGCAGGAGCAGTACTTC. V is TRBV7-3 and J is TRBJ2-7; D is possibly TRBD1 (5 bases). Germline CDR1 and CDR2: SGHTA and FQGTGA. The length of the CDR3 is 13 residues. V dropped 2 bases and J dropped 7 bases, with 12 bases sitting between them. Complete variable domain (other parts from reference TRBV7-3 and TRBJ2-7): GAGVSQTPSNKVTEKGKYVELRCDPISGHTALYWYRQSLGQGPEFLIYFQGTGAADDSGLPNDRFFAVRPEGSVSTLKIQRTERGDSAVYLCASSLQAGQEQYFGPGTRLTVT.

This clonotype was picked up many times. This chain joins TRBV2 and TRBJ2-2; 11 bases are shared with TRBD2. This CDR3 contains 15 residues. Germline V CDR1 and CDR2: SNHLY, FYNNEI. The V and J ends lost 6 bases and 6 bases, in that order; junction bases with no gene match: 6. CDR3 nucleotides: TGTGCCAGCAGAAAGACTAGCGGGAATTCCGGGGAGCTGTTTTTT. Protein sequence: CASRKTSGNSGELFF.

This clonotype has ten or more counts. This chain uses TRBV5-8 with TRBJ2-1; no firm D call. The CDR3 consists of 13 residues. The V gene lost 1 base and the J gene lost 3 bases, with 5 bases spanning the gap. Germline V lookup: CDR1 SGHTS, CDR2 YDEGEE. The CDR3 protein is CASSLTVYNEQFF. The CDR3 nucleotides read TGTGCCAGCAGCTTGACAGTCTACAATGAGCAGTTCTTC.

This clonotype was seen many times. This chain joins TRBV2 and TRBJ2-7; possibly TRBD1 for D (5 bases). Germline V CDR1 and CDR2: SNHLY, FYNNEI. CDR3 length: 13 amino acids. The ends were cut back, 8 bases at V and 2 bases at J, with 13 bases in the middle. CDR3: CASPDITTYEQYF. CDR3 DNA: TGTGCCAGCCCGGACATTACCACCTACGAGCAGTACTTC.

This clonotype showed up many times. The chain couples TRBV7-9 to TRBJ2-1, with 8 bases that match TRBD2. Germline assignment: CDR1 SEHNR and CDR2 FQNEAQ (reference sequence). After removal of 2 bases from V and 0 bases from J, the junction contained 3 bases not matched to a gene. CDR3 size: 16 residues. For the CDR3, the DNA is TGTGCCAGCAGCTTACCCCGGGAGGGCTCCTACAATGAGCAGTTCTTC. It specifies CASSLPREGSYNEQFF.

This clonotype was recorded at least ten times. The chain has TRBV20-1 and TRBJ2-1, with D unresolved. The V end lost 4 bases, the J end lost 3 bases, and 7 bases lay between the germline ends. The length of the CDR3 is 12 residues. From germline, CDR1 is DFQATT and CDR2 SNEGSKA (reference sequence). The CDR3 DNA sequence: TGCAGTGCTATTAGAGTCTACAATGAGCAGTTCTTC. This codes for CSAIRVYNEQFF.

This clonotype was seen ten or more times. The V and J genes are TRBV11-2 and TRBJ1-2; D remains ambiguous. The germline gives CDR1 SGHAT, CDR2 FQNNGV. There are 13 residues in the CDR3. Trimming removed 5 bases at V and 7 bases at J, with 14 bases between. CDR3: CASSARGEGGYTF. The CDR3 DNA follows: TGTGCCAGCAGCGCCCGCGGGGAAGGTGGCTACACCTTC.

This clonotype appeared many times. At one boundary the junction diverges from the germline segment, which might be a read error. This chain connects TRBV5-1 to TRBJ1-6; no firm D call. This CDR3 spans 14 amino acids. Germline V gene data show CDR1 as SGHRS and CDR2 as YFSETQ. The CDR3: CASTHGLYTSPLHF. The CDR3 bases are TGCGCCAGCACTCACGGACTTTATACTTCACCCCTCCACTTT.

This clonotype was seen at least ten times. J is TRBJ1-1 and V is TRBV12-3 or TRBV12-4; D not certain. The V end was cut by 5 bases, the J end by 6 bases, with 16 bases between. The CDR3 consists of 14 residues. The CDR3 loop reads CASSPDLLRAEAFF. The DNA of the CDR3 is TGTGCCAGCAGTCCAGATCTCCTTCGGGCTGAAGCTTTCTTT.